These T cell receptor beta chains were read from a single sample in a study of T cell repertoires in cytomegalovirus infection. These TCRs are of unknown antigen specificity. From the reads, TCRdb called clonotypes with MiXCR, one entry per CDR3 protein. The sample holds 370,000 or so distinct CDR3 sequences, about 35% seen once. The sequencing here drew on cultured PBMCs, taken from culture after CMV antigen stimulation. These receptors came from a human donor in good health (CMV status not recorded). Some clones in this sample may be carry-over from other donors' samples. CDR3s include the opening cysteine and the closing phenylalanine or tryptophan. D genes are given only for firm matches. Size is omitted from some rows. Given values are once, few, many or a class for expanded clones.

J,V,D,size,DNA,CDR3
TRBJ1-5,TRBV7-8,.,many,TGTGCCAGCAGCTTAGCGGGGGGTTATAACAGGGATCATCAGCCCCAGCATTTT,CASSLAGGYNRDHQPQHF
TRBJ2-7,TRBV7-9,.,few,TGTGCCAGCAGCCCCCTCCCGAAAGGAGCATCTCTCGAGCAGTACTTC,CASSPLPKGASLEQYF
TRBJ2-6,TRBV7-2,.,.,TGTGCCAGCAGCTTAGTTAGCGATGGGGCCAACGTCCTGACTTTC,CASSLVSDGANVLTF
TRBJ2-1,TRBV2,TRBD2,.,TGTGCCAGCAGTGACTTTGCGGGAGGGCCTTCGAATGAGCAGTTCTTC,CASSDFAGGPSNEQFF
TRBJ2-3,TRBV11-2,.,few,TGTGCCAGCAGCTCCGCGCTGAGGGGTACGCAGTATTTT,CASSSALRGTQYF
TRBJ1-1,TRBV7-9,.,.,TGTGCCATCAAATGGGGGGGAACTGAAGCTTTCTTT,CAIKWGGTEAFF
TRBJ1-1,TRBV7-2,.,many,TGTGCCAGCAGCAGAGGGGGGAACACTGAAGCTTTCTTT,CASSRGGNTEAFF
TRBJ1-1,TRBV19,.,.,TGTGCCAGTCGTCCTTCTGGACAGCGCACCAAGGAAGCTTTCTTT,CASRPSGQRTKEAFF
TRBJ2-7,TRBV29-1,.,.,TGCAGCGTTGAAGGGTACCGAAGCTCCTACGAGCAGTACTTC,CSVEGYRSSYEQYF
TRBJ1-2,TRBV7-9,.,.,TGTGCCAGCAGCTACCCTGGAGATCATGGCTACACCTTC,CASSYPGDHGYTF
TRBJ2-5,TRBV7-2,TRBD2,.,TGTGCCAGCCTGCACGGATTTAGCGGGAGCGGTGAGACCCAGTACTTC,CASLHGFSGSGETQYF
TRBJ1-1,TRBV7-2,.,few,TGTGCCAGCAGCTTAGATCTGGACACTGAAGCTTTCTTT,CASSLDLDTEAFF
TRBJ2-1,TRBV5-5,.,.,TGTGCCAGCAGCTTGGATTACTGGGCCCGGGGTAAGGAGCAGTTCTTC,CASSLDYWARGKEQFF
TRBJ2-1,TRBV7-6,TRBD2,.,TGTGCCAGCAGCTTAGGGGGGGGGGTAGCGGGAGTCAATGAGCAGTTCTTC,CASSLGGGVAGVNEQFF
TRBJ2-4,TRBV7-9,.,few,TGTGCCAGCAGCCCCTCGTGGCAGGCCAACAAAAACATTCAGTACTTC,CASSPSWQANKNIQYF
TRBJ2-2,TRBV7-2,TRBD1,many,TGTGCCAGCAGCCCCAATCCGGGACAGGGGTTGAACACCGGGGAGCTGTTTTTT,CASSPNPGQGLNTGELFF
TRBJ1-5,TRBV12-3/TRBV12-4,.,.,TGTGCCAGCAGCCCTGACCGTGCAGGGCAAAATCAGCCCCAGCATTTT,CASSPDRAGQNQPQHF
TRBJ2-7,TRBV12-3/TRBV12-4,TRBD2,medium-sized,TGTGCCAGCTCAGCGGGAGTGGGCCACGAGCAGTACTTC,CASSAGVGHEQYF
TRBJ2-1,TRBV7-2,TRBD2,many,TGTGCCAGCAGCTTACCCGTAGCGGGACGAGAGCAGTTCTTC,CASSLPVAGREQFF
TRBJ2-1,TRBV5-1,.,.,TGCGCCAGCAGCATATTACAGGGAGATGAGCAGTTCTTC,CASSILQGDEQFF
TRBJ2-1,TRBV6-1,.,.,TGTGCCAGCAGCCGGGACATAACTAACGTTGAGCAGTTCTTC,CASSRDITNVEQFF
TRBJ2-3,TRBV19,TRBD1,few,TGTGCCAGTAGTGACAGGGGAGTTGGAGATACGCAGTATTTT,CASSDRGVGDTQYF